The clone carrying this T cell receptor beta chain showed up just once. The antigen is unknown. Generated by immunoSEQ multiplex PCR, the TCRdb table keeps only in-frame clones and is missing some. The profile shows some 60,000 clones, 90% to 95% of them singletons. These data originate in a study of OX40 agonist ivuxolimab in advanced cancers. For the study at large: The dose-escalation group included hepatocellular carcinoma, melanoma, renal cell carcinoma and head and neck cancer. Study conclusions and caveats: The average count of expanded clones was higher among CD8+ T cells than among CD4+. Doses of 0.1 to 3.0 mg/kg were accompanied by clonal expansion of CD4+ and CD8+ blood T cells by week 6.

Germline CDR1 and CDR2: SNHLY and FYNNEI. This CDR3 has 14 amino acids. V gave up 2 bases and J gave up 4 bases, with 12 bases separating them. This chain connects TRBV2 to TRBJ2-7, with D perhaps TRBD1 (6 bases). The sample consisted of CD4+ or CD8+ T cells sorted from blood, taken in a trial of the OX40 agonist ivuxolimab. This clonotype originated in an adult with an advanced solid tumor such as melanoma, head and neck, liver or kidney cancer. For the CDR3, the DNA is TGTGCCAGCAGTGAACCAGGGGACGGATACGAGCAGTACTTC. Protein: CASSEPGDGYEQYF.